A single sample gave rise to the 26 T cell receptor beta chains below, sequenced in a study of T cell repertoires in cytomegalovirus infection. TCRdb recomputed calls from the reads with MiXCR, one row per CDR3 protein. This table has 200,000 to 250,000 distinct CDR3 sequences, 6.5% appearing once. Sequenced input: PBMCs. All receptors derive from a human donor in good health (CMV status not recorded). Some clones in this sample may be carry-over from other donors' samples.

This clonotype occurred many times. The chain has TRBV23-1 and TRBJ2-3; no clear D. TRBV23-1 is sorted into the ORF group, with uncertain function. V dropped 6 bases and J dropped 2 bases, with 21 bases sitting between them. The CDR3 covers 17 residues. The CDR3 DNA reads TGCGCCAGCAGATACAGAGCCTCACCTATTTTCACAGATACGCAGTATTTT. Translating it yields CASRYRASPIFTDTQYF.

In its sample, this clonotype was seen many times. This chain uses TRBV11-2 with TRBJ2-1; 8 bases agree with TRBD2. This CDR3 comprises 15 residues. Germline V gives CDR1 SGHAT, CDR2 FQNNGV. The junction had 5 bases not matched to a gene; V was cut back by 3 bases and J by 4 bases. CDR3 sequence (DNA): TGTGCCAGCAGCTTGCTAGCGGGCGCTTACAATGAGCAGTTCTTC. Protein product: CASSLLAGAYNEQFF.

The chain links TRBV12-3 or TRBV12-4 to TRBJ1-4; no clear D. The CDR3 loop spans 14 amino acids. V dropped 2 bases and J dropped 7 bases, with 11 bases sitting between them. For the CDR3, the DNA is TGTGCCAGCAGTTTAAACCGGGAAGGTGAAAAACTGTTTTTT. This translates into CASSLNREGEKLFF.

This clonotype was detected a few times. The chain has TRBV11-3 and TRBJ1-4, with D uncertain. The CDR3 is made up of 15 amino acids. Trimming took off 3 bases at V and 8 bases at J, with 16 bases between the two ends. Germline assignment: CDR1 SGHNT and CDR2 YENEEA. The CDR3: CASSFPSLKWEKLFF. Written as DNA, the CDR3 is TGTGCCAGCAGCTTTCCGAGCCTTAAATGGGAAAAACTGTTTTTT.

This clonotype was seen many times. V and J are TRBV5-1 and TRBJ2-7; D might be TRBD1 (6 bases). V was shortened by 2 bases and J by 0 bases, with 9 bases between the two germline ends. The germline CDR1 and CDR2 sequences are SGHRS and YFSETQ. The CDR3 consists of 14 residues. Here the CDR3 reads CASSFRDTSYEQYF. The DNA of the CDR3 is TGCGCCAGCAGCTTTAGGGACACCTCCTACGAGCAGTACTTC.

This clonotype has ten or more counts. V and J are TRBV6-2 or TRBV6-3 and TRBJ1-2, with D unresolved. The CDR3 has 13 amino acids. CDR1 MNHEY and CDR2 SVGEGT come from the germline V gene. V gave up 5 bases and J gave up 4 bases, with 11 bases separating them. CDR3 nucleotide sequence: TGTGCCAGCAGTCGGATATTTTCCTATGGCTACACCTTC. This sequence encodes CASSRIFSYGYTF.

This clonotype was detected ten times or more. The gene calls are TRBV7-2 and TRBJ1-1; D is unclear. The CDR3 is 13 residues long. Trimming removed 2 bases at V and 0 bases at J, with 4 bases between. In germline, CDR1 is SGHTA, CDR2 FQGNSA. The CDR3 nucleotides read TGTGCCAGCAGCTTACACATGAACACTGAAGCTTTCTTT. It is translated as CASSLHMNTEAFF. Together with reference TRBV7-2 and TRBJ1-1, the CDR3 gives the full variable domain: GAGVSQSPSNKVTEKGKDVELRCDPISGHTALYWYRQSLGQGLEFLIYFQGNSAPDKSGLPSDRFSAERTGGSVSTLTIQRTQQEDSAVYLCASSLHMNTEAFFGQGTRLTVV.

The sample holds many counts of this clonotype. V is TRBV28 and J is TRBJ1-5; maybe TRBD1 (6 bases). Trimming removed 11 bases from V and 5 bases from J, with 22 bases in between. The CDR3 is made up of 15 amino acids. The germline CDR1 and CDR2 sequences are MDHEN and SYDVKM. The CDR3 loop reads CAATDGGATDQPQHF. CDR3 nucleotides: TGTGCCGCAACTGATGGGGGGGCGACCGATCAGCCCCAGCATTTT.

This clonotype was counted at least ten times. The chain carries TRBV7-2 and TRBJ2-5; D may be TRBD1 (5 bases). Germline V gives CDR1 SGHTA, CDR2 FQGNSA. The CDR3 totals 13 residues. The germline V and J ends were trimmed by 5 bases and 3 bases, with 10 bases remaining between them. In DNA form, the CDR3 reads TGTGCCAGCAGCAATCTCAGGGAAGAGACCCAGTACTTC. Its protein is CASSNLREETQYF.

This clonotype was seen more than once but under ten times. The V and J genes are TRBV2 and TRBJ1-5; TRBD1 agrees at 8 bases. CDR1 is SNHLY and CDR2 is FYNNEI in the germline V gene. This CDR3 is built from 14 residues. Trimming took 6 bases from V and 4 from J; bases not matched to a gene: 5. CDR3 nucleotides: TGTGCCAGCAGCCTGGACAGGGATAATCAGCCCCAGCATTTT. As protein: CASSLDRDNQPQHF. Full variable domain (rest looked up from reference TRBV2 and TRBJ1-5): EPEVTQTPSHQVTQMGQEVILRCVPISNHLYFYWYRQILGQKVEFLVSFYNNEISEKSEIFDDQFSVERPDGSNFTLKIRSTKLEDSAMYFCASSLDRDNQPQHFGDGTRLSIL.

This clonotype was seen at least ten times. The chain links TRBV20-1 to TRBJ2-3; D remains ambiguous. The ends were cut back, 5 bases at V and 0 bases at J, with 18 bases in the middle. CDR3 length equals 16 residues. Per germline, CDR1 DFQATT and CDR2 SNEGSKA (reference sequence). This chain's CDR3 is CSAGSKEHLSTDTQYF. CDR3 DNA: TGCAGTGCTGGGTCGAAGGAACACCTAAGCACAGATACGCAGTATTTT.

This clonotype was recorded many times. The chain has TRBV7-3 and TRBJ2-1, with D unresolved. Germline CDR1 reads SGHTA; CDR2 reads FQGTGA. This CDR3 contains 15 residues. V lost 4 bases, J lost 8 bases, and 18 bases lay in between. CDR3: CASSSLFRVTDEQFF. The CDR3 DNA follows: TGTGCCAGCAGCTCCCTGTTTAGGGTTACGGATGAGCAGTTCTTC.

This clonotype was found a few times. The chain links TRBV18 to TRBJ1-5, with no clear D. The CDR3 covers 14 residues. In germline, CDR1 is KGHSH, CDR2 LQKENI. Deletions cut 3 bases from V and 0 bases from J, with 6 bases between. The CDR3 region has the DNA TGTGCCAGCTCACCTTTTGATAGCAATCAGCCCCAGCATTTT. It codes for CASSPFDSNQPQHF.

This clonotype was detected ten times or more. V and J are TRBV2 and TRBJ1-4; possible D gene TRBD1, 6 bases. The V gene lost 1 base and the J gene lost 11 bases, with 11 bases spanning the gap. The CDR3 contains 13 residues. CDR1 is SNHLY and CDR2 is FYNNEI in the germline V gene. The CDR3 nucleotides are TGTGCCAGCAGTGAAGACGGGACATATAAACTGTTTTTT. This encodes CASSEDGTYKLFF.

The V and J genes are TRBV28 and TRBJ1-2, with D possibly matching TRBD1 (6 bases). V was trimmed by 4 bases and J by 0 bases, leaving 18 bases between them. The CDR3 loop spans 17 amino acids. The germline V gene has CDR1 MDHEN and CDR2 SYDVKM. The CDR3 nucleotides are TGTGCCAGCAGTTCCCAACGGACAGACTTAGCTAACTATGGCTACACCTTC. Protein: CASSSQRTDLANYGYTF.

At least ten counts were recorded for this clonotype. This chain links TRBV6-6 with TRBJ1-1; 9 bases align to TRBD1. V was clipped by 2 bases and J by 0 bases; unmatched bases: 19. The CDR3 totals 21 residues. Per the germline V gene, CDR1 is MNHNY and CDR2 is SVGAGI (reference sequence). CDR3 in DNA: TGTGCCAGCAGTTACACCGTCGGGACAGGGTGGGAGAGGGGCATGAACACTGAAGCTTTCTTT. Amino acids: CASSYTVGTGWERGMNTEAFF.

This clonotype showed up many times. The V gene is TRBV20-1, the J gene TRBJ2-1, with TRBD2 identical over 8 bases. The V gene end was trimmed by 3 bases and the J gene end by 2 bases; junction bases not matched to a gene: 0. The V gene's germline CDR1 is DFQATT and CDR2 SNEGSKA (reference sequence). This CDR3 has 13 amino acids. CDR3 DNA: TGCAGTGCTAGGACTAGCGCCTACAATGAGCAGTTCTTC. Translation: CSARTSAYNEQFF.

Remarks on this clonotype: One junction end does not reproduce the germline sequence, and a read error may be involved. The chain is built from TRBV10-3 and TRBJ1-6; D remains unclear. CDR1 is ENHRY and CDR2 is SYGVKD in the germline V gene. CDR3 length equals 16 residues. CDR3 amino acids: CAINSPRGGNNSPLRF. In DNA form, the CDR3 reads TGTGCCATCAATAGCCCCCGGGGAGGGAATAATTCACCCCTCCGCTTT.

The table lists this clonotype with a few counts. The chain employs TRBV20-1 and TRBJ2-3, with 7 bases fitting TRBD2. CDR3 length: 13 amino acids. V was clipped by 3 bases and J by 2 bases; unmatched bases: 2. The germline V gene encodes CDR1 DFQATT and CDR2 SNEGSKA (reference sequence). The DNA for the CDR3 is TGCAGTGCTAGGCGGGGGTTCACAGATACGCAGTATTTT. Protein: CSARRGFTDTQYF.

This clonotype was counted a few times. The chain is built from TRBV29-1 and TRBJ2-5, with D perhaps TRBD1 or TRBD2 (5 bases each). Germline V gene lookup returns CDR1 SQVTM and CDR2 ANQGSEA. The V end lost 8 bases, the J end lost 1 base, and 14 bases lay between the germline ends. The CDR3 sequence is 13 residues long. CDR3 nucleotide sequence: TGCAGCCCCCTAATTGGGGGCCAAGAGACCCAGTACTTC. Residues: CSPLIGGQETQYF.

This clonotype was seen at least ten times. The chain carries TRBV7-2 and TRBJ1-2; D is undetermined. Germline lookup yields CDR1 SGHTA and CDR2 FQGNSA. There are 10 residues in the CDR3. V lost 4 bases and J lost 6, with 3 bases in between. The chain's CDR3 is CASSWDGYTF. CDR3 nucleotides: TGTGCCAGCAGCTGGGATGGCTACACCTTC.

Comment on this clonotype: Since a much larger clone is just one base distant, this may be a read error. The rearrangement joins TRBV5-5 to TRBJ2-5, with 7 bases aligning to TRBD1. Germline V CDR1 and CDR2: SGHKS, YYEKEE (reference sequence). This CDR3 spans 14 amino acids. CDR3 sequence: CASSSGQAGEIQYF. The DNA of the CDR3 is TGTGCCAGCAGCTCCGGACAGGCCGGGGAGATCCAGTACTTC.

This clonotype was recorded at least ten times. The chain joins TRBV5-1 to TRBJ1-6, with D hard to call. This CDR3 contains 17 residues. V lost 1 base, J lost 8 bases, and 19 bases lay in between. Germline CDR1 reads SGHRS; CDR2 reads YFSETQ. The CDR3 DNA reads as TGCGCCAGCAGCTTGAATACCCCCGGGAATCCGGATTCACCCCTCCACTTT. Translating it yields CASSLNTPGNPDSPLHF.

This clonotype was detected ten times or more. This chain links TRBV12-3 or TRBV12-4 with TRBJ2-7; D may correspond to TRBD1 or TRBD2 (7 bases each). V was shortened by 6 bases and J by 7 bases, with 25 bases between the two germline ends. This CDR3 comprises 16 residues. The CDR3 spells CASRGPGEGASREQYF. CDR3 in DNA: TGTGCCAGCAGGGGCCCTGGGGAGGGGGCTTCAAGGGAGCAGTACTTC.

This clonotype has ten or more counts. J is TRBJ1-5 and V is TRBV6-2 or TRBV6-3; 8 positions match TRBD1. CDR1 MNHEY and CDR2 SVGEGT come from the germline V gene. Unmatched junction bases numbered 3, after V lost 4 bases and J lost 1 base. This CDR3 has 15 residues. In DNA form, the CDR3 reads TGTGCCAGCAGTTTACGGGACAGGAGCAATCAGCCCCAGCATTTT. Amino acid sequence: CASSLRDRSNQPQHF.

This clonotype was counted many times. The rearrangement joins TRBV11-3 to TRBJ2-1; 10 positions agree with TRBD1. In germline, CDR1 is SGHNT, CDR2 YENEEA. V was pared by 3 bases and J by 3 bases, with 8 bases of the junction left unmatched. The CDR3 is 17 amino acids. CDR3 sequence: CASSLRMRTGGYNEQFF. Here the CDR3 DNA reads TGTGCCAGCAGCTTGAGGATGCGGACAGGGGGCTACAATGAGCAGTTCTTC.